Below, 16 T cell receptor beta chains from the same sample are listed, as sequenced in a study of spatial heterogeneity in lung cancer. Time point defined: sample taken at primary tumor resection. Their antigens are not known. Broader study findings: Tumor mutation count correlated with how many alpha and beta TCRs expanded intratumorally.

MiXCR, run by TCRdb on the 5' RACE reads, gives a single entry per CDR3 protein. The table lists 8,000 to 9,500 distinct CDR3 sequences, over 3.5% of them singletons. Sample: lung tumor tissue, taken at surgery. The origin of the receptors is a female donor with early-stage non-small cell lung cancer.

In this sample, this clonotype turned up a few times. The V call is TRBV4-2, the J call TRBJ2-6, with a possible D match to TRBD1 (5 bases). CDR1 and CDR2 (germline): LGHNA, YNFKEQ. The CDR3 runs 15 residues. The ends were cut back, 6 bases at V and 1 base at J, with 10 bases in the middle. The CDR3 nucleotides read TGTGCCAGCAGTACCACAGGTTCTGGGGCCAACGTCCTGACTTTC. Its translation is CASSTTGSGANVLTF.

This clonotype was seen ten or more times. This chain joins TRBV20-1 and TRBJ2-1; possible D gene TRBD1, 7 bases. The CDR3 runs to 13 residues. Germline-derived CDR1 and CDR2 are DFQATT and SNEGSKA (reference sequence). V lost 6 bases and J lost 6, with 15 bases in between. As DNA, the CDR3 is TGCAGTGCCCCCCCCCAGGGGGGCAATGAGCAGTTCTTC. Amino acid sequence: CSAPPQGGNEQFF.

By sample share, this clonotype is medium-sized. This chain connects TRBV20-1 to TRBJ2-3; tentative D call: TRBD1 (5 bases). Germline values: CDR1 DFQATT, CDR2 SNEGSKA (reference sequence). The CDR3 totals 13 residues. The ends were cut back, 1 base at V and 5 bases at J, with 10 bases in the middle. Here the CDR3 reads CSARVAGKDTQYF. CDR3 bases: TGCAGTGCTAGAGTAGCAGGGAAAGATACGCAGTATTTT.

This clonotype appeared many times. The chain links TRBV5-1 to TRBJ1-1, with D hard to call. V was clipped by 5 bases and J by 3 bases, with 8 bases between them. The CDR3 is 12 amino acids. Germline V lookup: CDR1 SGHRS, CDR2 YFSETQ. The chain's CDR3 is CASRRTDTEAFF. The CDR3 nucleotides read TGCGCCAGCAGACGGACGGACACTGAAGCTTTCTTT.

The sample holds many counts of this clonotype. V usage is TRBV30 and J usage is TRBJ2-5; 12 nucleotides agree with TRBD2. V lost 8 bases, J lost 4 bases, and 14 bases stayed unmatched. The germline gives CDR1 GTSNPN, CDR2 SVGIG (reference sequence). The CDR3 has 16 amino acids. The CDR3 here is CALLPGLAGTGETQYF. As DNA, the CDR3 is TGTGCCCTCCTCCCGGGACTAGCGGGCACCGGAGAGACCCAGTACTTC.

This clonotype is termed medium-sized (0.01 to 0.1%). V and J are TRBV27 and TRBJ2-3; the D is unclear. Germline V gives CDR1 MNHEY, CDR2 SMNVEV (reference sequence). Trimming removed 5 bases from V and 3 bases from J, with 18 bases in between. The CDR3 length is 16 residues. The CDR3 region has the DNA TGTGCCAGCAGTCTACAGACTCACGTACGGACAGATACGCAGTATTTT. Its translation is CASSLQTHVRTDTQYF.

This clonotype was counted ten times or more. The gene calls are TRBV19 and TRBJ2-7; 8 positions agree with TRBD2. Unmatched junction bases numbered 4, after V lost 4 bases and J lost 8 bases. Germline assignment: CDR1 LNHDA and CDR2 SQIVND (reference sequence). The CDR3 is 12 residues long. CDR3 residues: CASSNTGGKQYF. The DNA for the CDR3 is TGTGCCAGTAGTAACACGGGGGGGAAGCAGTACTTC.

In regard to this clonotype: This may stem from a read error, because a much larger clone lies one nucleotide away. J is TRBJ2-2 and V is TRBV7-2; TRBD2 agrees at 9 bases. V trimming: 3 bases; J trimming: 5 bases; junction bases outside the gene matches: 7. This CDR3 contains 16 residues. Germline CDR1 and CDR2: SGHTA and FQGNSA. CDR3 in DNA: TGTGCCAGCAGCTTCTCAGCGGGAGGAATAACCGGGGAGCTGTTTTTT. This sequence encodes CASSFSAGGITGELFF.

V usage is TRBV3-1 and J usage is TRBJ1-1, with D unresolved. The germline V gene has CDR1 LGHDT and CDR2 YNNKEL (reference sequence). The CDR3 sequence is 18 residues long. Trimming cost V 1 base and J 1 base, with 19 bases left between them. CDR3 DNA sequence: TGTGCCAGCAGCCAAGCCCCCGTGGGCGTCTGGACGAACACTGAAGCTTTCTTT. This sequence encodes CASSQAPVGVWTNTEAFF.

This clonotype was counted ten times or more. The gene calls are TRBV20-1 and TRBJ2-3; 11 bases agree with TRBD2. The V and J ends lost 2 bases and 3 bases, in that order; junction bases with no gene match: 7. CDR1 is DFQATT and CDR2 is SNEGSKA in the germline V gene (reference sequence). This CDR3 is built from 16 residues. The CDR3 DNA reads TGCAGTGCTAGACGCGGGCTAGCGGGAGGAACAGATACGCAGTATTTT. This sequence encodes CSARRGLAGGTDTQYF.

This clonotype came up many times. The chain recombines TRBV9 with TRBJ1-4; D remains unclear. This CDR3 has 14 residues. Trimming removed 4 bases at V and 6 bases at J, with 13 bases between. The germline gives CDR1 SGDLS, CDR2 YYNGEE. The CDR3 coding sequence is TGTGCCAGCAGCACCGCGGCAAGGGATGAAAAACTGTTTTTT. This encodes CASSTAARDEKLFF.

This clonotype occurred many times. This chain connects TRBV27 to TRBJ1-1; 7 bases map to TRBD1. J lost 6 bases, V lost 4 bases, and 8 bases had no gene match. The CDR3 has 14 amino acids. The germline V gene encodes CDR1 MNHEY and CDR2 SMNVEV (reference sequence). CDR3 DNA: TGTGCCAGCAGTTATAATAGGGGGACAGCTGAAGCTTTCTTT. It specifies CASSYNRGTAEAFF.

This clonotype was counted many times. The chain employs TRBV4-1 and TRBJ1-1, with 7 bases aligning to TRBD1. This CDR3 has 15 amino acids. Germline V CDR1 and CDR2: MGHRA, YSYEKL. V lost 2 bases and J lost 1; bases outside the gene matches: 4. Here the CDR3 reads CASSQWGQTNTEAFF. For the CDR3, the DNA is TGCGCCAGCAGCCAATGGGGACAGACGAACACTGAAGCTTTCTTT.

This clonotype was recorded at least ten times. The chain recombines TRBV7-9 with TRBJ2-2, with TRBD2 matching 8 bases. CDR1 and CDR2 from the germline V gene are SEHNR and FQNEAQ (reference sequence). The CDR3 contains 16 residues. The ends lost 6 bases at V and 3 bases at J; junction bases unmatched: 9. The CDR3 here is CASSYFGRDHTGELFF. CDR3 in DNA: TGTGCCAGCAGTTACTTCGGGAGGGACCACACCGGGGAGCTGTTTTTT.

In this sample, this clonotype turned up many times. The chain joins TRBV30 to TRBJ2-1; the D is unclear. The CDR3 runs to 13 residues. The germline V gene has CDR1 GTSNPN and CDR2 SVGIG (reference sequence). Between the trimmed V and J ends, which lost 2 bases and 8 bases, there was a span of 13 bases. The CDR3 sequence: CAWSRSLGYEQFF. The CDR3 bases are TGTGCCTGGAGTCGGTCCTTGGGTTATGAGCAGTTCTTC. Full variable domain (missing parts from reference TRBV30 and TRBJ2-1): SQTIHQWPATLVQPVGSPLSLECTVEGTSNPNLYWYRQAAGRGLQLLFYSVGIGQISSEVPQNLSASRPQDRQFILSSKKLLLSDSGFYLCAWSRSLGYEQFFGPGTRLTVL.

V and J are TRBV12-3 or TRBV12-4 and TRBJ1-2; weak D call: TRBD1 (6 bases). This CDR3 comprises 16 residues. V dropped 4 bases and J dropped 1 base, with 16 bases sitting between them. DNA for the CDR3: TGTGCCAGCAGTTCCCCGGACAGACACAGTAACTATGGCTACACCTTC. Translating it yields CASSSPDRHSNYGYTF.